Listed below are T cell receptor beta chains from one sample, sequenced in a study of T cell responses to AZD1222 COVID-19 vaccine. Sequencing used immunoSEQ multiplex PCR; TCRdb keeps in-frame clones, though not all of them. The table has roughly 140,000 clones, 85% to 95% seen once. Here the sequenced sample was peripheral blood, taken after recovery from COVID-19. Every receptor here comes from an adult who had recovered from COVID-19. The conserved cysteine and the conserved F or W are not part of the CDR3 here. A D gene is named only where the DNA matches it firmly. Clone size is shown for a subset of rows, as once, few, many or a class of expanded clone.

d_gene	abundance	v_gene	CDR3aa
.	.	TRBV5-1	ASSLGTVDSPLH
TRBD1	.	TRBV14	ASSARQGSSHGYT
TRBD1	once	TRBV28	ASSFSITGVNYGYT
.	few	TRBV3-1/TRBV3-2	ASSQDLGVSNSPLH
.	.	TRBV28	ASSFLGLLQETQY
.	.	TRBV19	ASSSHAAVSNQPQH
.	once	TRBV5-6	ASSLGQGVGEQY
.	.	TRBV6-5	ASSYPSGGYT
.	.	TRBV11-2	ASSLEGVYEQY
.	.	TRBV5-4	ASSLGSGPSYEQY
.	once	TRBV19	ASSIDPAARELF
.	.	TRBV18	ASSPSRGGYEQY
.	.	TRBV9	ASSGKTSSYNSPLH
TRBD2	.	TRBV28	ASSPINPSGRARTDTQY
TRBD1	once	TRBV6-5	ASSYLDRGNEKLF
.	.	TRBV19	ASRVGANPGSGNTIY
.	.	TRBV4-1	ASSLLDSSNQPQH
.	.	TRBV24-1	ATWGGQLNQPQH